Each of the 10 T cell receptor beta chains below was sequenced from the same sample in a study of somatic mutations in cytotoxic T cells in rheumatoid arthritis. TCRdb keeps only in-frame clones here, not all; method: immunoSEQ multiplex PCR. The data show approximately 19,000 clones, 75% to 85% seen once. Sample: CD8+ T cells sorted from blood. These receptors were obtained from an adult with rheumatoid arthritis.

The CDR3 is CASSANLAGGSTDTQYF. In nucleotides, the CDR3 is TGTGCCAGCAGCGCCAACCTAGCGGGGGGGAGCACAGATACGCAGTATTTT. The V call is TRBV9, the J call TRBJ2-3; 12 nucleotides agree with TRBD2. The J segment lost 0 bases and the V segment lost 3 bases, leaving 5 bases of the junction unmatched. This CDR3 region has 17 residues. The germline gives CDR1 SGDLS, CDR2 YYNGEE.

The rearrangement joins TRBV7-6 to TRBJ2-7, with D perhaps matching TRBD2 (6 bases). The CDR3 totals 11 residues. Germline assignment: CDR1 SGHVS and CDR2 FNYEAQ. The V gene lost 5 bases and the J gene lost 7 bases, with 9 bases spanning the gap. The CDR3 protein is CASSAGREQYF. The DNA of the CDR3 is TGTGCCAGCAGCGCGGGGCGGGAGCAGTACTTC.

The chain joins TRBV28 to TRBJ2-7, with TRBD2 identical over 10 bases. Per germline, CDR1 MDHEN and CDR2 SYDVKM. The trim removed 2 bases at V and 5 bases at J, leaving 18 bases unmatched. The CDR3 runs 19 residues. CDR3 in DNA: TGTGCCAGCAGTTTAAGGGTGGCGAAGCGGGAGGGCCGGCGGGACGAGCAGTACTTC. Its protein is CASSLRVAKREGRRDEQYF.

The CDR3 here is CASSRTSGRNEQFF. As DNA, the CDR3 is TGTGCCAGCAGCAGGACTAGCGGGAGGAATGAGCAGTTCTTC. The V call is TRBV9, the J call TRBJ2-1; the match to TRBD2 covers 14 bases. The CDR3 is 14 amino acids. Germline V gene data show CDR1 as SGDLS and CDR2 as YYNGEE. The J segment lost 7 bases and the V segment lost 4 bases, leaving 1 base of the junction unmatched.

The V call is TRBV9, the J call TRBJ1-4, with TRBD1 matching 8 bases. Trimming took 4 bases from V and 7 from J; bases not matched to a gene: 12. This CDR3 is built from 16 residues. CDR1 is SGDLS, CDR2 YYNGEE, per germline. CDR3 protein: CASSLSRTGSGEKLFF. CDR3 nucleotide sequence: TGTGCCAGCAGCTTAAGTCGGACAGGGAGTGGTGAAAAACTGTTTTTT.

V is TRBV2 and J is TRBJ2-7, with 7 bases identical to TRBD2. The CDR3 runs to 12 residues. Germline V gene lookup returns CDR1 SNHLY and CDR2 FYNNEI. The ends lost 6 bases at V and 3 bases at J; junction bases unmatched: 2. CDR3 residues: CASSGTNYEQYF. DNA of the CDR3: TGTGCCAGCAGCGGGACTAACTACGAGCAGTACTTC.

This chain uses TRBV6-4 with TRBJ2-5; D call uncertain. Trimming removed 0 bases at V and 7 bases at J, with 9 bases between. Germline V lookup: CDR1 MRHNA, CDR2 SNTAGT. CDR3 size: 13 residues. CDR3 residues: CASSDSRSGTQYF. The CDR3 DNA sequence: TGTGCCAGCAGTGACTCCCGCTCCGGGACCCAGTACTTC.

V usage is TRBV28 and J usage is TRBJ1-2; 10 bases map to TRBD1. There are 16 residues in the CDR3. The V gene end was trimmed by 3 bases and the J gene end by 2 bases; junction bases not matched to a gene: 6. Per the germline V gene, CDR1 is MDHEN and CDR2 is SYDVKM. CDR3 protein: CASSFDPGQGNYGYTF. The CDR3 DNA follows: TGTGCCAGCAGTTTCGATCCGGGACAGGGGAACTATGGCTACACCTTC.

This clone was seen a handful of times. This sequence joins TRBV6-6 and TRBJ2-7; 7 positions match TRBD1. The trim removed 6 bases at V and 1 base at J, leaving 9 bases unmatched. The CDR3 runs 15 residues. The germline CDR1 and CDR2 sequences are MNHNY and SVGAGI (reference sequence). The CDR3 here is CASSSAGTASYEQYF. For the CDR3, the DNA is TGTGCCAGCAGCTCTGCCGGGACAGCTTCCTACGAGCAGTACTTC.

This rearrangement joins TRBV28 to TRBJ2-7; 9 bases are shared with TRBD1. The V gene's germline CDR1 is MDHEN and CDR2 SYDVKM. The junction had 11 bases not matched to a gene; V was cut back by 6 bases and J by 5 bases. The CDR3 totals 15 residues. CDR3 loop: CASRRPQGALHEQYF. CDR3 bases: TGTGCCAGCAGGCGACCACAGGGGGCACTCCACGAGCAGTACTTC.